A single sample gave rise to the 21 T cell receptor beta chains below, sequenced in a study of T cell responses to AZD1222 COVID-19 vaccine. Libraries were prepared by immunoSEQ multiplex PCR; TCRdb keeps only in-frame clonotypes and omits some of them. The sample carries some 80,000 clones, more than 70% recorded once. The sequencing used peripheral blood, collected 28 days after the second dose of the MenACWY control vaccine. The receptors were sampled from an adult who received the MenACWY meningococcal vaccine as a control.

J is TRBJ1-3 and V is TRBV18; D unclear. V lost 4 bases and J 0 bases, leaving 19 bases between the germline ends. The germline gives CDR1 KGHSH, CDR2 LQKENI. There are 18 residues in the CDR3. The CDR3: CASSLSRPGPSSGNTIYF. The CDR3, as DNA: TGTGCCAGCTCACTCTCAAGGCCAGGACCAAGCTCTGGAAACACCATATATTTT.

The chain is built from TRBV19 and TRBJ1-3, with D uncertain. Germline loops: CDR1 LNHDA, CDR2 SQIVND (reference sequence). This CDR3 region has 14 residues. The V gene lost 7 bases and the J gene lost 0 bases, with 10 bases spanning the gap. The DNA of the CDR3 is TGTGCCAGTACTGCCCAGGCCTCTGGAAACACCATATATTTT. This codes for CASTAQASGNTIYF.

The rearrangement joins TRBV9 to TRBJ2-5; unclear D gene. The length of the CDR3 is 13 residues. In germline, CDR1 is SGDLS, CDR2 YYNGEE. V gave up 0 bases and J gave up 4 bases, with 7 bases separating them. DNA of the CDR3: TGTGCCAGCAGCGTAGGTGGTCTAGAGACCCAGTACTTC. The encoded protein is CASSVGGLETQYF.

The V call is TRBV4-3, the J call TRBJ2-3; 9 bases line up with TRBD1. The germline V gene encodes CDR1 LGHNA and CDR2 YSLEER. The CDR3 length is 15 residues. The V and J ends lost 4 bases and 4 bases, in that order; junction bases with no gene match: 6. The CDR3 loop is CASSPGQGSADTQYF. CDR3 DNA: TGCGCCAGCAGCCCGGGACAGGGCAGCGCAGATACGCAGTATTTT.

The V call is TRBV27, the J call TRBJ1-5; D unclear. This CDR3 has 14 amino acids. Trimming shortened V by 5 bases and J by 1 base, and 9 bases separated the two germline ends. CDR1 is MNHEY and CDR2 is SMNVEV in the germline V gene (reference sequence). CDR3: CASSRTRSNQPQHF. As DNA, the CDR3 is TGTGCCAGCAGTCGGACGAGGAGCAATCAGCCCCAGCATTTT.

This clone was picked up a small number of times. The rearrangement links TRBV19 to TRBJ1-4, with D unresolved. V shed 6 bases and J shed 8 bases, with 19 bases lying between them. CDR1 and CDR2 (germline): LNHDA, SQIVND (reference sequence). CDR3 size: 15 residues. As DNA, the CDR3 is TGTGCCAGTAGGAAGGAGGGCCCGGTGCGGGAAAAACTGTTTTTT. Its translation: CASRKEGPVREKLFF.

The chain couples TRBV12-3 or TRBV12-4 to TRBJ2-5, with D uncertain. The V gene lost 5 bases and the J gene lost 1 base, with 8 bases spanning the gap. The CDR3 runs to 13 residues. CDR3 nucleotides: TGTGCCAGCAGTAAAACGGGCCAAGAGACCCAGTACTTC. Its protein product is CASSKTGQETQYF.

V and J are TRBV7-2 and TRBJ1-5, with TRBD1 as a possible D gene (6 bases). The CDR3 spans 14 residues. The ends were cut back, 4 bases at V and 4 bases at J, with 11 bases in the middle. Germline CDR1 SGHTA, CDR2 FQGNSA. This CDR3 is CASSSQGSNQPQHF. The CDR3 DNA is TGTGCCAGCAGCTCACAGGGTAGTAATCAGCCCCAGCATTTT.

The table lists this clone with a few counts. The V call is TRBV7-2, the J call TRBJ2-1, with no clear D. This CDR3 is built from 13 residues. Per the germline V gene, CDR1 is SGHTA and CDR2 is FQGNSA. Trimming shortened V by 6 bases and J by 10 bases, and 16 bases separated the two germline ends. CDR3: CASSLRAGREQFF. CDR3 DNA: TGTGCCAGCAGTTTACGGGCCGGGCGAGAGCAGTTCTTC.

The rearrangement joins TRBV29-1 to TRBJ2-2; TRBD1 aligns across 7 bases. After removal of 6 bases from V and 6 bases from J, the junction contained 4 bases not matched to a gene. From germline, CDR1 is SQVTM and CDR2 ANQGSEA. The CDR3 runs to 12 residues. The CDR3 here is CSVLTGPGELFF. The CDR3 DNA follows: TGCAGCGTCTTGACAGGGCCCGGGGAGCTGTTTTTT.

The V and J genes are TRBV14 and TRBJ1-1, with D hard to call. CDR3 size: 13 residues. The germline CDR1 and CDR2 sequences are SGHDN and FVKESK. Trimming stripped 1 base from V and 7 bases from J, with 10 bases between. This CDR3 is CASSQVGVSEAFF. The CDR3 nucleotides read TGTGCCAGCAGCCAAGTTGGGGTCAGTGAAGCTTTCTTT.

This rearrangement joins TRBV7-9 to TRBJ1-1; D gene uncertain. CDR1 and CDR2 (germline): SEHNR, FQNEAQ (reference sequence). This CDR3 has 15 residues. Trimming cost V 5 bases and J 4 bases, with 17 bases left between them. The CDR3 here is CASSPPRRLGTEAFF. The DNA for the CDR3 is TGTGCCAGCAGCCCCCCGCGGCGGTTGGGCACTGAAGCTTTCTTT.

The J gene is TRBJ1-5, the V gene TRBV24-1, with 9 bases that match TRBD1. V gave up 5 bases and J gave up 3 bases; unmatched junction bases: 4. CDR1 and CDR2 from the germline V gene are KGHDR and SFDVKD. The CDR3 spans 15 residues. The CDR3 bases are TGTGCCACCAGTGCGGGACAGGGTGACAATCAGCCCCAGCATTTT. Its translation: CATSAGQGDNQPQHF.

This chain joins TRBV5-1 and TRBJ1-1, with no clear D. The germline V gene has CDR1 SGHRS and CDR2 YFSETQ. This CDR3 region has 14 residues. With 4 bases removed from V and 3 bases from J, the gap between germline ends came to 13 bases. The CDR3 is CASSLGDRDTEAFF. In nucleotides, the CDR3 is TGCGCCAGCAGCCTCGGGGATAGGGACACTGAAGCTTTCTTT.

The chain combines TRBV3-1 (or the pseudogene TRBV3-2) with TRBJ2-5; 11 bases are shared with TRBD2. V dropped 0 bases and J dropped 5; count of bases not matched to a gene: 8. The CDR3 contains 17 residues. Germline assignment: CDR1 LGHDT and CDR2 YNNKEL (reference sequence). CDR3 residues: CASSQDLAGGEGETQYF. CDR3 sequence (DNA): TGTGCCAGCAGCCAAGACCTAGCGGGGGGTGAGGGGGAGACCCAGTACTTC.

This chain joins TRBV6-5 and TRBJ1-2; D not certain. Trimming removed 4 bases at V and 8 bases at J, with 11 bases between. This CDR3 is 12 amino acids long. The germline CDR1 and CDR2 sequences are MNHEY and SVGAGI. The CDR3 region has the DNA TGTGCCAGCAGTTCCAACCTCATCGGCTACACCTTC. Protein sequence: CASSSNLIGYTF.

This clone showed up just once. The chain employs TRBV30 and TRBJ1-4, with a possible D match to TRBD1 (6 bases). Germline CDR1 and CDR2: GTSNPN and SVGIG (reference sequence). V was cut by 5 bases and J by 1 base, with 11 bases left in between. The CDR3 totals 14 residues. CDR3 sequence: CAWSGARTNEKLFF. CDR3 bases: TGTGCCTGGTCGGGGGCGCGAACTAATGAAAAACTGTTTTTT. The whole variable domain, remainder taken from reference TRBV30 and TRBJ1-4, is SQTIHQWPATLVQPVGSPLSLECTVEGTSNPNLYWYRQAAGRGLQLLFYSVGIGQISSEVPQNLSASRPQDRQFILSSKKLLLSDSGFYLCAWSGARTNEKLFFGSGTQLSVL.

The chain couples TRBV18 to TRBJ2-3; a weak D match, TRBD2 (6 bases). The CDR3 contains 15 residues. The ends were cut back, 3 bases at V and 4 bases at J, with 14 bases in the middle. From germline, CDR1 is KGHSH and CDR2 LQKENI. CDR3 sequence reads: CASSPSGEVPDTQYF. CDR3 nucleotides: TGTGCCAGCTCACCCTCGGGGGAGGTCCCAGATACGCAGTATTTT.

The chain links TRBV18 to TRBJ1-3, with D perhaps matching TRBD1 (5 bases). Germline V gives CDR1 KGHSH, CDR2 LQKENI. The CDR3 covers 16 residues. Trimming left V 6 bases short and J 0 bases short, with 15 bases between. CDR3 in DNA: TGTGCCAGCTCTCTCGGATACACAGGCTCTGGAAACACCATATATTTT. It codes for CASSLGYTGSGNTIYF.

V usage is TRBV20-1 and J usage is TRBJ1-2, with D unclear. Germline V lookup: CDR1 DFQATT, CDR2 SNEGSKA (reference sequence). Trimming shortened V by 2 bases and J by 7 bases, and 8 bases separated the two germline ends. The CDR3 is made up of 11 amino acids. Here the CDR3 DNA reads TGCAGTGCTAGATATGTAACTGGCTACACCTTC. This sequence encodes CSARYVTGYTF.

This chain uses TRBV6-1 with TRBJ2-7, with D perhaps matching TRBD1 or TRBD2 (6 bases each). The CDR3 is made up of 16 amino acids. The V gene lost 2 bases and the J gene lost 3 bases, with 17 bases spanning the gap. From germline, CDR1 is MNHNS and CDR2 SASEGT. The CDR3 DNA reads as TGTGCCAGCAGTGAAAGGGGGGCACCGGGAGACTACGAGCAGTACTTC. Its translation: CASSERGAPGDYEQYF.